The 29 T cell receptor beta chains below were found in one sample sequenced in a study of Ad26.COV2.S vaccination and SARS-CoV-2 variants. Profiled with immunoSEQ multiplex PCR; TCRdb holds only in-frame clones, not every one. The sample records under 400,000 clones, roughly 84% being singletons. The sample's treatment: about 20 received Ad26.COV2.S at low or high dose, single or two shots; several received placebo; per-sample allocation not given. The samples date from day 63 after the first vaccine or placebo injection. The sample here was peripheral blood, taken in a trial of Ad26.COV2.S vaccine versus placebo. The receptors were sampled from a person aged 18-65 years who received the Ad26.COV2.S COVID-19 vaccine or a placebo.

The chain employs TRBV7-6 and TRBJ2-1; 13 bases agree with TRBD2. Trimming removed 6 bases from V and 9 bases from J; junction bases left unmatched: 11. The germline V gene encodes CDR1 SGHVS and CDR2 FNYEAQ. There are 16 residues in the CDR3. The CDR3: CASSRTGGLAGAEQFF. CDR3 nucleotides: TGTGCCAGCAGTCGGACAGGAGGACTAGCGGGAGCTGAGCAGTTCTTC. Drawing the rest from reference TRBV7-6 and TRBJ2-1, the complete variable domain is GAGVSQSPRYKVTKRGQDVALRCDPISGHVSLYWYRQALGQGPEFLTYFNYEAQQDKSGLPNDRFSAERPEGSISTLTIQRTEQRDSAMYRCASSRTGGLAGAEQFFGPGTRLTVL.

This clone showed up just once. J is TRBJ1-2 and V is TRBV11-1; weak D call: TRBD1 (5 bases). The germline V gene has CDR1 SGHAT and CDR2 FQDESV (reference sequence). The CDR3 consists of 15 residues. The ends were cut back, 1 base at V and 5 bases at J, with 14 bases in the middle. In nucleotides, the CDR3 is TGTGCCAGCAGCTTAGGGGACCGCTCCTTATATGGCTACACCTTC. Its translation: CASSLGDRSLYGYTF. The complete variable domain, with remaining parts taken from reference TRBV11-1 and TRBJ1-2, reads EAEVAQSPRYKITEKSQAVAFWCDPISGHATLYWYRQILGQGPELLVQFQDESVVDDSQLPKDRFSAERLKGVDSTLKIQPAELGDSAMYLCASSLGDRSLYGYTFGSGTRLTVV.

This clone occurred once. The chain is built from TRBV9 and TRBJ1-2; D remains ambiguous. This CDR3 contains 15 residues. V was cut by 4 bases and J by 8 bases, with 21 bases left in between. CDR1 is SGDLS and CDR2 is YYNGEE in the germline V gene. CDR3 coding DNA: TGTGCCAGCAGCCCAGGCGTCGGGCAGATGTCGGGCTACACCTTC. This gives the protein CASSPGVGQMSGYTF.

V and J are TRBV6-5 and TRBJ2-7; the match to TRBD1 covers 8 bases. The CDR3 loop spans 13 amino acids. Germline CDR1 and CDR2: MNHEY and SVGAGI. The junction had 4 bases not matched to a gene; V was cut back by 6 bases and J by 3 bases. CDR3: CASRYTGGYEQYF. The DNA of the CDR3 is TGTGCCAGCAGATATACAGGGGGCTACGAGCAGTACTTC.

The J gene is TRBJ2-6, the V gene TRBV7-8; the D is unclear. Trimming shortened V by 2 bases and J by 2 bases, and 10 bases separated the two germline ends. The CDR3 totals 16 residues. Per germline, CDR1 SGHVS and CDR2 FQNEAQ. In DNA, the CDR3 is TGTGCCAGCAGCTTATCCCACCGGACTGGGGCCAACGTCCTGACTTTC. As protein: CASSLSHRTGANVLTF.

The V and J genes are TRBV7-2 and TRBJ2-2; D gene uncertain. The CDR3 runs to 12 residues. The germline V gene has CDR1 SGHTA and CDR2 FQGNSA. Trimming took off 5 bases at V and 6 bases at J, with 7 bases between the two ends. The CDR3 sequence: CASSTNAGELFF. The CDR3 DNA reads as TGTGCCAGCAGCACGAATGCCGGGGAGCTGTTTTTT.

The chain uses TRBV12-5 and TRBJ1-2; D possibly corresponds to TRBD1 (6 bases). Germline CDR1 and CDR2: LGHNT and FRNRAP. The CDR3 runs to 12 residues. V lost 0 bases, J lost 10 bases, and 9 bases lay in between. For the CDR3, the DNA is TGTGCTAGTGGTTTGGTACAGGGTGCCTACACCTTC. It codes for CASGLVQGAYTF.

The V gene is TRBV12-3 or TRBV12-4, the J gene TRBJ1-5; maybe TRBD1 (5 bases). The V end was cut by 4 bases, the J end by 4 bases, with 8 bases between. The CDR3 totals 13 residues. The CDR3 DNA sequence: TGTGCCAGCAGTTCCAGGGTAAATCAGCCCCAGCATTTT. Translating it yields CASSSRVNQPQHF.

This sequence joins TRBV15 and TRBJ2-1, with 7 nucleotides matching TRBD1. Germline V gene data show CDR1 as LNHNV and CDR2 as YYDKDF (reference sequence). V lost 5 bases, J lost 1 base, and 8 bases stayed unmatched. This CDR3 is 16 amino acids long. CDR3 DNA sequence: TGTGCCACCAGCGGGGACAGCAGACGGTCCTACAATGAGCAGTTCTTC. It yields the protein CATSGDSRRSYNEQFF.

This rearrangement joins TRBV24-1 to TRBJ2-5; 9 bases agree with TRBD1. The V segment lost 4 bases and the J segment 7 bases; nucleotides outside the gene matches: 6. The CDR3 contains 14 residues. The germline gives CDR1 KGHDR, CDR2 SFDVKD. The CDR3 coding sequence is TGTGCCACCAGTGACAATACAGGGGGCGGGACCCAGTACTTC. Encoded protein: CATSDNTGGGTQYF.

The rearrangement uses TRBV6-1 and TRBJ2-2, with D unresolved. The V end lost 1 base, the J end lost 6 bases, and 15 bases lay between the germline ends. The CDR3 runs 16 residues. CDR1 is MNHNS and CDR2 is SASEGT in the germline V gene. CDR3: CASSEGLLNGSGELFF. The CDR3 DNA is TGTGCCAGCAGTGAAGGGTTACTTAATGGGTCCGGGGAGCTGTTTTTT.

The CDR3 sequence is CASSQPGFSPQAFF. CDR3 nucleotide sequence: TGTGCCAGCAGCCAACCGGGCTTTAGCCCCCAAGCTTTCTTT. This sequence joins TRBV14 and TRBJ1-1, with unresolved D. V was shortened by 2 bases and J by 9 bases, with 16 bases between the two germline ends. The CDR3 totals 14 residues. Germline V gives CDR1 SGHDN, CDR2 FVKESK.

This chain links TRBV10-3 with TRBJ1-2, with D unclear. From germline, CDR1 is ENHRY and CDR2 SYGVKD. Trimming stripped 3 bases from V and 4 bases from J, with 9 bases between. There are 13 residues in the CDR3. CDR3 coding DNA: TGTGCCATCAGTGAACAAGGGAGCTATGGCTACACCTTC. It yields the protein CAISEQGSYGYTF.

This chain links TRBV25-1 with TRBJ2-1; D gene ambiguous. The CDR3 is 14 amino acids. Looked up from germline, CDR1 is MGHDK and CDR2 is SYGVNS. Trimming left V 2 bases short and J 4 bases short, with 9 bases between. DNA for the CDR3: TGTGCCAGCAGTGAAAGAGAGGTTTACAATGAGCAGTTCTTC. Translation: CASSEREVYNEQFF.

The gene calls are TRBV7-9 and TRBJ2-2; no reliable D call. The CDR3 consists of 12 residues. Germline CDR1 reads SEHNR; CDR2 reads FQNEAQ (reference sequence). V dropped 5 bases and J dropped 10 bases, with 11 bases sitting between them. The CDR3 loop reads CASSTLRQELFF. CDR3 DNA sequence: TGTGCCAGCAGCACTTTAAGACAGGAGCTGTTTTTT.

J is TRBJ1-2 and V is TRBV29-1; 7 bases agree with TRBD1. The germline V gene has CDR1 SQVTM and CDR2 ANQGSEA. There are 13 residues in the CDR3. Germline trimming cut 5 bases from V and 5 bases from J; bases unmatched to any gene: 8. CDR3 region: CSVQDRIPYGYTF. The CDR3 DNA is TGCAGCGTTCAGGACAGGATACCATATGGCTACACCTTC.

This clone was seen a single time. This chain joins TRBV6-5 and TRBJ2-5; the match to TRBD2 covers 9 bases. Per the germline V gene, CDR1 is MNHEY and CDR2 is SVGAGI. The CDR3 has 14 residues. V dropped 5 bases and J dropped 3; count of bases not matched to a gene: 4. The CDR3 region has the DNA TGTGCCAGCAGTAAACTAGCGGGTGAAGAGACCCAGTACTTC. Its protein product is CASSKLAGEETQYF.

The chain links TRBV30 to TRBJ2-7; 11 nucleotides align to TRBD1. The CDR3 has 13 residues. Trimming at V came to 2 bases and at J to 5 bases, leaving 2 bases not matched to a gene. Germline V lookup: CDR1 GTSNPN, CDR2 SVGIG (reference sequence). As DNA, the CDR3 is TGTGCCTGGAGTCCGGACAGGGGGCACGAGCAGTACTTC. This sequence encodes CAWSPDRGHEQYF.

The V and J genes are TRBV7-3 and TRBJ2-1; D uncertain. Trimming cost V 4 bases and J 1 base, with 11 bases left between them. The CDR3 spans 15 residues. Germline CDR1 and CDR2: SGHTA and FQGTGA. The CDR3 sequence is CASSSDAASYNEQFF. The CDR3 bases are TGTGCCAGCAGCTCAGACGCCGCGTCCTACAATGAGCAGTTCTTC. The whole variable domain, filled in from reference TRBV7-3 and TRBJ2-1, reads GAGVSQTPSNKVTEKGKYVELRCDPISGHTALYWYRQSLGQGPEFLIYFQGTGAADDSGLPNDRFFAVRPEGSVSTLKIQRTERGDSAVYLCASSSDAASYNEQFFGPGTRLTVL.

V usage is TRBV14 and J usage is TRBJ1-2; D not certain. The CDR3 extends over 15 amino acids. The V gene lost 4 bases and the J gene lost 4 bases, with 16 bases spanning the gap. Looked up from germline, CDR1 is SGHDN and CDR2 is FVKESK. The CDR3 spells CASSPLDAGRYGYTF. For the CDR3, the DNA is TGTGCCAGCAGCCCACTAGACGCGGGCCGCTATGGCTACACCTTC.

The V call is TRBV5-1, the J call TRBJ1-1; a weak D match, TRBD1 (6 bases). The CDR3 spans 14 residues. Trimming removed 0 bases from V and 6 bases from J, with 12 bases in between. CDR1 and CDR2 from the germline V gene are SGHRS and YFSETQ. CDR3 bases: TGCGCCAGCAGCTTGGAACTGGGGGCATCTGAAGCTTTCTTT. This encodes CASSLELGASEAFF.

This sequence joins TRBV20-1 and TRBJ2-3; no clear D gene. V shed 3 bases and J shed 3 bases, with 4 bases lying between them. This CDR3 contains 11 residues. Looked up from germline, CDR1 is DFQATT and CDR2 is SNEGSKA (reference sequence). The CDR3 reads CSASGTDTQYF. The CDR3 nucleotides are TGCAGTGCTAGTGGGACAGATACGCAGTATTTT.

This clone was counted between two and nine times. This rearrangement joins TRBV7-9 to TRBJ1-2, with D unresolved. Germline loops: CDR1 SEHNR, CDR2 FQNEAQ (reference sequence). With 5 bases removed from V and 6 bases from J, the gap between germline ends came to 4 bases. The CDR3 has 10 residues. CDR3 sequence (DNA): TGTGCCAGCAGCCGGAATGGCTACACCTTC. Amino acid sequence: CASSRNGYTF.

In its sample, this clone was seen a few times. The CDR3 reads CASSYSIYGRDSPLHF. The CDR3 DNA reads as TGTGCCAGCAGTTACTCGATATACGGTCGGGATTCACCCCTCCACTTT. The chain joins TRBV6-5 to TRBJ1-6; D is uncertain. The germline V gene has CDR1 MNHEY and CDR2 SVGAGI. V lost 0 bases to trimming and J lost 8 bases, with 14 bases between them. CDR3 length: 16 residues.

J is TRBJ1-4 and V is TRBV7-9, with D perhaps matching TRBD1 (5 bases). The V gene's germline CDR1 is SEHNR and CDR2 FQNEAQ (reference sequence). Trimming left V 5 bases short and J 4 bases short, with 14 bases between. CDR3 length: 15 residues. Written as DNA, the CDR3 is TGTGCCAGCAGCCCTACGGTGGGGCGTAATGAAAAACTGTTTTTT. Its translation is CASSPTVGRNEKLFF.

This clone was picked up a small number of times. This rearrangement joins TRBV15 to TRBJ1-6; D is ambiguous. The CDR3 spans 13 residues. The germline V gene encodes CDR1 LNHNV and CDR2 YYDKDF (reference sequence). Deletions cut 3 bases from V and 15 bases from J, with 15 bases between. The CDR3, as DNA: TGTGCCACCAGCAGTATTGTCCGATGGGGCCTCCACTTT. Its protein product is CATSSIVRWGLHF.

Concerning this clone: Other DNA sequences in the same sample also yield this CDR3. This chain connects TRBV7-9 to TRBJ1-5, with D perhaps matching TRBD1 (5 bases). The CDR3 has 14 amino acids. The ends were cut back, 1 base at V and 4 bases at J, with 8 bases in the middle. Looked up from germline, CDR1 is SEHNR and CDR2 is FQNEAQ (reference sequence). This chain's CDR3 is CASSLGGLNQPQHF. The CDR3 DNA reads as TGTGCCAGCAGCTTAGGGGGACTTAATCAGCCCCAGCATTTT. Looking up the rest from reference TRBV7-9 and TRBJ1-5 gives the full variable domain: DTGVSQNPRHKITKRGQNVTFRCDPISEHNRLYWYRQTLGQGPEFLTYFQNEAQLEKSRLLSDRFSAERPKGSFSTLEIQRTEQGDSAMYLCASSLGGLNQPQHFGDGTRLSIL.

CDR3: CASSPNQGGKNIQYF. The CDR3 DNA follows: TGTGCCAGCTCACCGAACCAGGGCGGCAAAAACATTCAGTACTTC. The rearrangement links TRBV18 to TRBJ2-4, with D perhaps TRBD1 (5 bases). Per the germline V gene, CDR1 is KGHSH and CDR2 is LQKENI. The CDR3 covers 15 residues. The V gene lost 3 bases and the J gene lost 3 bases, with 12 bases spanning the gap.

The V call is TRBV10-3, the J call TRBJ2-2; 11 bases fit TRBD1. V shed 7 bases, J shed 1 base, and the junction held 5 bases outside the gene matches. The CDR3 extends over 16 amino acids. Germline CDR1 ENHRY, CDR2 SYGVKD. CDR3 coding DNA: TGTGCCATCACGGACAGGGGGCGAGGGAACACCGGGGAGCTGTTTTTT. This codes for CAITDRGRGNTGELFF.